This TCR beta chain originates from a study of blood T cells in healthy people across ages. Germline CDR1 is LGHNA and CDR2 is YNFKEQ. The CDR3 spans 13 residues. The V end was cut by 4 bases, the J end by 6 bases, with 12 bases between. Study-wide findings and caveats: The authors considered diversity estimates from one million T cells to be underestimates.

Using a J-beta primer mix together with a sample-barcoded 5' primer, a second PCR was run for roughly 6 to 11 cycles. A template-switch adaptor that had 12 random nucleotides put a tag on each cDNA molecule. TCRdb processed the 5' RACE reads anew with MiXCR; each CDR3 protein has one entry. The sample records about 570,000 distinct CDR3 sequences, 27% being singletons. About this clonotype: Its antigen is currently unknown.

Each sample used at least 6.5 million PBMCs. Each sample yielded at least 5 micrograms of PBMC total RNA. Input material: blood. The sequence came from a woman in her 70s in good health. The chain has TRBV4-2 and TRBJ1-2; D is possibly TRBD1 (6 bases). Here the CDR3 reads CASSRDKLNGYTF. The CDR3 DNA reads TGTGCCAGCAGCCGGGACAAGTTGAATGGCTACACCTTC.